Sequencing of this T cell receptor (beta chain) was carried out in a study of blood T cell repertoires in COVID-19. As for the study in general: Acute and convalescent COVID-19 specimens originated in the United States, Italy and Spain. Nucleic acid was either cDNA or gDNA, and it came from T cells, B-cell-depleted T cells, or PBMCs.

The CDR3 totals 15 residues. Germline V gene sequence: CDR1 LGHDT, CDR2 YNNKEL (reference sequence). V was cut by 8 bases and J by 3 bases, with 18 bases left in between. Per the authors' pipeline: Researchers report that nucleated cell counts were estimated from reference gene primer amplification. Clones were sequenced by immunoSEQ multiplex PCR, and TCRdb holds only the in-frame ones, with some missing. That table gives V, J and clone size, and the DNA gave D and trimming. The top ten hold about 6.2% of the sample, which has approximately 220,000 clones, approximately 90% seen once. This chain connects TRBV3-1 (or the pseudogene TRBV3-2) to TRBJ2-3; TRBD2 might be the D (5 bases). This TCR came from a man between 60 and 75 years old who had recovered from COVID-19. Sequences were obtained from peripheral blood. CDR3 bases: TGTGCCAGCTCGCCCGGGATCCAACAGACAGATACGCAGTATTTT. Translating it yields CASSPGIQQTDTQYF.